The 28 T cell receptor beta chains below come from one sample, sequenced in a study of shared clonotypes between healthy human individuals. The data were produced by immunoSEQ multiplex PCR, yet TCRdb's version contains in-frame clones alone and is incomplete. Of approximately 500,000 clones detected, roughly 80% appear once; the ten largest clones hold roughly 12%. Sequencing was performed on PBMCs. All receptors derive from a woman aged 40 to 50 in good health. Some clones in this sample may be carry-over from other donors' samples.

V usage is TRBV27 and J usage is TRBJ2-7; no clear D gene. With 2 bases removed from V and 3 bases from J, the gap between germline ends came to 11 bases. Germline V gene sequence: CDR1 MNHEY, CDR2 SMNVEV (reference sequence). The CDR3 consists of 14 residues. CDR3 loop: CASSLGWGSYEQYF. CDR3 DNA sequence: TGTGCCAGCAGTTTAGGGTGGGGAAGCTACGAGCAGTACTTC.

Only a few counts were recorded for this clone. The gene calls are TRBV5-1 and TRBJ2-2; weak D call: TRBD1 (5 bases). This CDR3 is 15 amino acids long. Trimming stripped 4 bases from V and 3 bases from J, with 13 bases between. CDR1 and CDR2 (germline): SGHRS, YFSETQ. As DNA, the CDR3 is TGCGCCAGCAGCGCGGAGACAGTAGACACCGGGGAGCTGTTTTTT. Protein: CASSAETVDTGELFF.

The V call is TRBV30, the J call TRBJ1-2, with unresolved D. Between the trimmed V and J ends, which lost 4 bases and 8 bases, there was a span of 17 bases. Germline CDR1 reads GTSNPN; CDR2 reads SVGIG (reference sequence). The CDR3 spans 13 residues. This CDR3 reads CAWNVGSPRGYTF. CDR3 sequence (DNA): TGTGCCTGGAATGTCGGGTCTCCGCGGGGCTACACCTTC.

The rearrangement uses TRBV5-1 and TRBJ1-1; 8 bases fit TRBD1. Germline V gives CDR1 SGHRS, CDR2 YFSETQ. V trimming: 5 bases; J trimming: 0 bases; junction bases outside the gene matches: 12. CDR3 size: 17 residues. CDR3 in amino acids: CASRPNRDRSMNTEAFF. The CDR3 nucleotides are TGCGCCAGCAGGCCGAATAGGGACAGGAGTATGAACACTGAAGCTTTCTTT.

Concerning this clone: This likely traces to a read error, being one base from a far larger clone. Other DNA sequences within the sample encode an identical CDR3. The genes are TRBV29-1 and TRBJ1-2; no clear D. Germline V gene data show CDR1 as SQVTM and CDR2 as ANQGSEA. The CDR3 is made up of 11 amino acids. Trimming removed 7 bases from V and 8 bases from J, with 14 bases in between. Here the CDR3 DNA reads TGCAGCGCTCCAGCATGGGGAGGCTACACCTTC. Protein: CSAPAWGGYTF. The full variable domain, its missing parts supplied by reference TRBV29-1 and TRBJ1-2, is SAVISQKPSRDICQRGTSLTIQCQVDSQVTMMFWYRQQPGQSLTLIATANQGSEATYESGFVIDKFPISRPNLTFSTLTVSNMSPEDSSIYLCSAPAWGGYTFGSGTRLTVV.

Of note for this clone: A single base is all that separates this from a far larger clone, so a read error is likely. V and J are TRBV11-2 and TRBJ1-2; D unresolved. The CDR3 sequence is 13 residues long. Germline V lookup: CDR1 SGHAT, CDR2 FQNNGV. V lost 8 bases and J 2 bases, leaving 12 bases between the germline ends. CDR3 DNA sequence: TGTGCCAGCGGCTCAGCTGTAAACTATGGCTACACCTTC. Translation: CASGSAVNYGYTF. Supplemented by reference TRBV11-2 and TRBJ1-2, the full variable domain reads EAGVAQSPRYKIIEKRQSVAFWCNPISGHATLYWYQQILGQGPKLLIQFQNNGVVDDSQLPKDRFSAERLKGVDSTLKIQPAKLEDSAVYLCASGSAVNYGYTFGSGTRLTVV.

The genes are TRBV15 and TRBJ2-5; no firm D call. Trimming shortened V by 4 bases and J by 7 bases, and 25 bases separated the two germline ends. The CDR3 totals 17 residues. Germline values: CDR1 LNHNV, CDR2 YYDKDF (reference sequence). CDR3 in amino acids: CATSTPGLGPLVGTQYF. The CDR3 DNA sequence: TGTGCCACCAGCACCCCGGGTCTTGGCCCTCTTGTCGGGACCCAGTACTTC. The entire variable domain, with the rest obtained from reference TRBV15 and TRBJ2-5, is as follows: DAMVIQNPRYQVTQFGKPVTLSCSQTLNHNVMYWYQQKSSQAPKLLFHYYDKDFNNEADTPDNFQSRRPNTSFCFLDIRSPGLGDTAMYLCATSTPGLGPLVGTQYFGPGTRLLVL.

The gene calls are TRBV2 and TRBJ1-2, with D perhaps matching TRBD1 (5 bases). Germline-derived CDR1 and CDR2 are SNHLY and FYNNEI. V was pared by 3 bases and J by 2 bases, with 10 bases between. CDR3 length: 14 residues. CDR3 amino acids: CASSEVGRNYGYTF. CDR3 bases: TGTGCCAGCAGTGAGGTGGGGCGCAACTATGGCTACACCTTC.

This clone showed up just once. The rearrangement links TRBV11-2 to TRBJ2-5; D unresolved. The CDR3 length is 14 residues. Trimming took 7 bases from V and 5 from J, leaving 17 bases between them. Germline V gene lookup returns CDR1 SGHAT and CDR2 FQNNGV. Written as DNA, the CDR3 is TGTGCCAGCAAACCCGATCGTGGTGGCGAGACCCAGTACTTC. It is translated as CASKPDRGGETQYF.

The CDR3 is CASTGHDGYTF. As DNA, the CDR3 is TGTGCCAGCACCGGCCATGATGGCTACACCTTC. The chain has TRBV2 and TRBJ1-2; D is unresolved. V was pared by 7 bases and J by 6 bases, with 9 bases between. This CDR3 contains 11 residues. Germline V CDR1 and CDR2: SNHLY, FYNNEI.

This rearrangement joins TRBV11-2 to TRBJ2-7, with D possibly matching TRBD1 (5 bases). The CDR3 runs 13 residues. V lost 5 bases and J lost 6, with 14 bases in between. Germline values: CDR1 SGHAT, CDR2 FQNNGV. CDR3 DNA sequence: TGTGCCAGCAGCAAACGGACACCTCGCGAGCAGTACTTC. This gives the protein CASSKRTPREQYF.

The chain employs TRBV5-1 and TRBJ2-1; 10 nucleotides line up with TRBD1. Losses at the gene ends were 4 bases for V and 5 bases for J; bases not matched to a gene: 3. Germline lookup yields CDR1 SGHRS and CDR2 YFSETQ. The CDR3 covers 14 residues. The CDR3 bases are TGCGCCAGCAGCAAGGACAGGGGGGACAATGAGCAGTTCTTC. This translates into CASSKDRGDNEQFF. The variable domain in full, with the rest retrieved from reference TRBV5-1 and TRBJ2-1, is KAGVTQTPRYLIKTRGQQVTLSCSPISGHRSVSWYQQTPGQGLQFLFEYFSETQRNKGNFPGRFSGRQFSNSRSEMNVSTLELGDSALYLCASSKDRGDNEQFFGPGTRLTVL.

The J gene is TRBJ2-1, the V gene TRBV18; TRBD2 matches 9 bases. The trim removed 5 bases at V and 7 bases at J, leaving 12 bases unmatched. Per the germline V gene, CDR1 is KGHSH and CDR2 is LQKENI. The CDR3 length is 16 residues. This CDR3 reads CASSSEHSGSLNEQFF. CDR3 bases: TGTGCCAGCTCATCGGAACATAGCGGGAGTCTTAATGAGCAGTTCTTC.

Only a few counts were recorded for this clone. The J gene is TRBJ2-1, the V gene TRBV11-3; D ambiguous. V was cut by 4 bases and J by 9 bases, with 7 bases left in between. CDR1 and CDR2 (germline): SGHNT, YENEEA. There are 11 residues in the CDR3. CDR3 in amino acids: CASSWGGEQFF. The CDR3 nucleotides read TGTGCCAGCAGCTGGGGTGGTGAGCAGTTCTTC.

This clone was observed a single time. The V call is TRBV7-2, the J call TRBJ1-3; weak D call: TRBD1 (5 bases). Germline-derived CDR1 and CDR2 are SGHTA and FQGNSA. The CDR3 sequence is 15 residues long. V lost 7 bases, J lost 0 bases, and 13 bases lay in between. The CDR3 reads CASTFRGASGNTIYF. CDR3 bases: TGTGCCAGCACCTTTCGTGGGGCCTCTGGAAACACCATATATTTT.

CDR3 amino acids: CASTLGREYTGELFF. CDR3 coding DNA: TGCGCCAGCACCCTCGGCAGGGAATACACCGGGGAGCTGTTTTTT. The V call is TRBV5-1, the J call TRBJ2-2; maybe TRBD1 (5 bases). The CDR3 contains 15 residues. Germline-derived CDR1 and CDR2 are SGHRS and YFSETQ. V was shortened by 6 bases and J by 3 bases, with 15 bases between the two germline ends.

The J gene is TRBJ2-1, the V gene TRBV15, with D perhaps TRBD1 (6 bases). Trimming removed 0 bases at V and 5 bases at J, with 11 bases between. Germline assignment: CDR1 LNHNV and CDR2 YYDKDF (reference sequence). This CDR3 comprises 15 residues. The chain's CDR3 is CATSRDWGRNNEQFF. The DNA for the CDR3 is TGTGCCACCAGCAGAGATTGGGGGCGGAACAATGAGCAGTTCTTC.

The V gene is TRBV7-9, the J gene TRBJ1-2; D call uncertain. Trimming shortened V by 1 base and J by 3 bases, and 15 bases separated the two germline ends. The CDR3 runs 16 residues. Germline values: CDR1 SEHNR, CDR2 FQNEAQ (reference sequence). This CDR3 reads CASSLGRAADDYGYTF. DNA for the CDR3: TGTGCCAGCAGCTTAGGCAGAGCTGCTGATGACTATGGCTACACCTTC. Looking up the rest from reference TRBV7-9 and TRBJ1-2 gives the full variable domain: DTGVSQNPRHKITKRGQNVTFRCDPISEHNRLYWYRQTLGQGPEFLTYFQNEAQLEKSRLLSDRFSAERPKGSFSTLEIQRTEQGDSAMYLCASSLGRAADDYGYTFGSGTRLTVV.

The chain links TRBV30 to TRBJ2-7; 13 bases match TRBD2. Germline V CDR1 and CDR2: GTSNPN, SVGIG (reference sequence). The CDR3 spans 14 residues. V trimming: 5 bases; J trimming: 5 bases; junction bases outside the gene matches: 6. The CDR3 region is CAWGGLAGIHEQYF. Written as DNA, the CDR3 is TGTGCCTGGGGGGGACTAGCGGGAATCCACGAGCAGTACTTC.

This sequence joins TRBV6-5 and TRBJ2-7, with D perhaps TRBD1 (6 bases). Trimming pared 1 base from V and 3 bases from J, leaving 13 bases between. Germline V gene sequence: CDR1 MNHEY, CDR2 SVGAGI. There are 15 residues in the CDR3. CDR3 sequence reads: CASSYWTETYYEQYF. The CDR3 DNA is TGTGCCAGCAGTTACTGGACAGAGACCTACTACGAGCAGTACTTC.

The chain is built from TRBV29-1 and TRBJ2-3; TRBD2 matches at 8 bases. Germline lookup yields CDR1 SQVTM and CDR2 ANQGSEA. The V gene end was trimmed by 7 bases and the J gene end by 3 bases; junction bases not matched to a gene: 6. This CDR3 has 13 amino acids. The CDR3 sequence: CSAPLAGTDTQYF. In DNA form, the CDR3 reads TGCAGCGCGCCGCTAGCGGGTACAGATACGCAGTATTTT.

For this clone: With only one base between it and a far larger clone, this is likely a read error. At the DNA level, this CDR3 is encoded by other sequences in the same sample as well. The chain recombines TRBV6-1 with TRBJ2-7, with 13 bases aligning to TRBD2. CDR1 and CDR2 (germline): MNHNS, SASEGT. This CDR3 contains 14 residues. Unmatched junction bases numbered 5, after V lost 9 bases and J lost 3 bases. CDR3 amino acids: CASSRLAGGYEQYF. In DNA form, the CDR3 reads TGTGCCAGTAGTCGACTAGCGGGAGGCTACGAGCAGTACTTC.

V and J are TRBV4-1 and TRBJ2-7, with D perhaps assigned TRBD1 or TRBD2 (5 bases each). In germline, CDR1 is MGHRA, CDR2 YSYEKL. The CDR3 consists of 16 residues. The V and J ends lost 0 bases and 9 bases respectively, with 21 bases between them. The DNA of the CDR3 is TGCGCCAGCAGCCAAGACCCCCGGGTCCCATGGGACCGGCAGTACTTC. It codes for CASSQDPRVPWDRQYF.

The rearrangement joins TRBV28 to TRBJ2-5, with D perhaps given as TRBD1 or TRBD2 (6 bases each). The end of the DNA aligns better with TRBJ2-7, so the J call may be wrong. In germline, CDR1 is MDHEN, CDR2 SYDVKM. The CDR3 consists of 13 residues. The CDR3 nucleotides are TGTGCCAGCAGCCGGGGGCGCTCCTACGAGCAGTACTTC. It specifies CASSRGRSYEQYF.

The genes are TRBV5-4 and TRBJ2-3; 9 nucleotides align to TRBD1. This CDR3 is 15 amino acids long. Germline values: CDR1 SGHNT, CDR2 YYREEE (reference sequence). The trim removed 4 bases at V and 5 bases at J, leaving 8 bases unmatched. Here the CDR3 DNA reads TGTGCCAGCAGCCGTTTACAGGGGGCTGGAGATACGCAGTATTTT. As protein: CASSRLQGAGDTQYF.

The V and J genes are TRBV7-6 and TRBJ2-1, with 10 bases identical to TRBD2. V shed 6 bases and J 4 bases; nucleotides not matched to a gene: 6. Per the germline V gene, CDR1 is SGHVS and CDR2 is FNYEAQ. The CDR3 extends over 15 amino acids. As DNA, the CDR3 is TGTGCCAGCAGATTACTAGCGGGAAGTTACAATGAGCAGTTCTTC. It codes for CASRLLAGSYNEQFF. Full variable domain (remainder filled in from reference TRBV7-6 and TRBJ2-1): GAGVSQSPRYKVTKRGQDVALRCDPISGHVSLYWYRQALGQGPEFLTYFNYEAQQDKSGLPNDRFSAERPEGSISTLTIQRTEQRDSAMYRCASRLLAGSYNEQFFGPGTRLTVL.

This clone was observed a handful of times. A far larger clone is just one base off, so this is likely a read error. The gene calls are TRBV30 and TRBJ1-3, with D possibly TRBD1 on 5 matching bases. From germline, CDR1 is GTSNPN and CDR2 SVGIG (reference sequence). The CDR3 extends over 17 amino acids. Written as DNA, the CDR3 is TGTGCCTGTAGTGTTAGGGGTCGGTATATCTCTGGAAACACCATATATTTT. It yields the protein CACSVRGRYISGNTIYF.

V and J are TRBV15 and TRBJ1-4; no clear D. The CDR3 length is 15 residues. CDR1 and CDR2 from the germline V gene are LNHNV and YYDKDF (reference sequence). V was trimmed by 1 base and J by 4 bases, leaving 10 bases between them. CDR3 amino acids: CATSRGRQDNEKLFF. DNA for the CDR3: TGTGCCACCAGCAGAGGTCGGCAGGATAATGAAAAACTGTTTTTT.